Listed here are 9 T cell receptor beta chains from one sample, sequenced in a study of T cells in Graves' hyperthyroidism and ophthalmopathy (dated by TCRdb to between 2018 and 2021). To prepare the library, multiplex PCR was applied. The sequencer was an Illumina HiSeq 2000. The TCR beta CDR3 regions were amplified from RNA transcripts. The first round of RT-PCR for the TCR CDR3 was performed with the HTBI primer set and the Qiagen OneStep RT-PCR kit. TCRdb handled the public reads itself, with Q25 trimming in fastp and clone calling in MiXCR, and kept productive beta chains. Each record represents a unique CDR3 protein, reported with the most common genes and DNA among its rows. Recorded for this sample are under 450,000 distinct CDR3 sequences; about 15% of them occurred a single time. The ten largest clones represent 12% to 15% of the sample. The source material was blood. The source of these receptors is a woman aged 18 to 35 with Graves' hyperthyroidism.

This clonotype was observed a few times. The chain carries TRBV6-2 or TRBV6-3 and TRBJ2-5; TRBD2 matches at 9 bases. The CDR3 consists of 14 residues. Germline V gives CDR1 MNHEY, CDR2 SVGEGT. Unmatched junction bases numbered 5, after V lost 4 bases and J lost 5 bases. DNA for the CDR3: TGTGCCAGCAGTTCCGGGACTAGCTGGGAGACCCAGTACTTC. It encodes CASSSGTSWETQYF.

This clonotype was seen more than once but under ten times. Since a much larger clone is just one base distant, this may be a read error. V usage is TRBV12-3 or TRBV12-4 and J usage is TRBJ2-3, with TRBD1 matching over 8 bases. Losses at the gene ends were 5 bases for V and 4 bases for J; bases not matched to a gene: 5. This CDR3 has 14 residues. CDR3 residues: CASSVDRGADTQYF. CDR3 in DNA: TGTGCCAGCAGTGTCGACAGGGGCGCAGATACGCAGTATTTT.

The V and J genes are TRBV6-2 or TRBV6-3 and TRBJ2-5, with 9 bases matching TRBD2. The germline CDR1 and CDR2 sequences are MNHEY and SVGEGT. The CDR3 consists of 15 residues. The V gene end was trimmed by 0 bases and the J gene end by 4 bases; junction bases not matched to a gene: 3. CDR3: CASSYSGAGGETQYF. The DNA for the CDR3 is TGTGCCAGCAGTTACTCGGGAGCGGGGGGAGAGACCCAGTACTTC.

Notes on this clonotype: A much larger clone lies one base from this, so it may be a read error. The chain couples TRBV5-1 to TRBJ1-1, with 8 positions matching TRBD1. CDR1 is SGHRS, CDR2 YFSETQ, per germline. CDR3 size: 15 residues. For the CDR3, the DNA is TGCGCCGGCAGCGGAGGACAGGGACGGAACACTGAAGCTTTCTTT. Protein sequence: CAGSGGQGRNTEAFF.

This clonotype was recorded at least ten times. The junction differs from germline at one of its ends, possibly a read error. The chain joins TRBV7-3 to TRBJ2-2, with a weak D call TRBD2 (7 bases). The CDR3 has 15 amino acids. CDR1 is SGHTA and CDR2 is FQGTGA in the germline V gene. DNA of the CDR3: TGTGCCAGCAGCTCGGGGAGGGGGAACGCCGGGGAGCTGTTTTTT. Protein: CASSSGRGNAGELFF.

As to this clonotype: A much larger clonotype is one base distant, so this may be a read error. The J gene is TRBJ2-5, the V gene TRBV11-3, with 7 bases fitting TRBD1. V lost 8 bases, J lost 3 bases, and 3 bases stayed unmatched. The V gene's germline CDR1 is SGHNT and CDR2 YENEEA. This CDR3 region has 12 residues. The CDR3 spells CASGDREETQYF. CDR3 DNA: TGTGCCAGCGGCGACAGGGAAGAGACCCAGTACTTC.

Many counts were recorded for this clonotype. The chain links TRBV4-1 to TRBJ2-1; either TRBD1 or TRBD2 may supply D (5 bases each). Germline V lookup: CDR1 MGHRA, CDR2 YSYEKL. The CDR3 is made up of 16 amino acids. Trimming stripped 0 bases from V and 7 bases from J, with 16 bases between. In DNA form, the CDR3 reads TGCGCCAGCAGCCAAGATTGGGGCCCCCGGGGAAATGAGCAGTTCTTC. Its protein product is CASSQDWGPRGNEQFF.

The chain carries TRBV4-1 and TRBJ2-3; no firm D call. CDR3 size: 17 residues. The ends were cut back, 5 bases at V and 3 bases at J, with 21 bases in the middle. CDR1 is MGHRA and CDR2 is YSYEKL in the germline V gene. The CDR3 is CASSSRTTVQVTDTQYF. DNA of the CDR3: TGCGCCAGCAGCTCAAGAACGACCGTGCAGGTTACAGATACGCAGTATTTT.

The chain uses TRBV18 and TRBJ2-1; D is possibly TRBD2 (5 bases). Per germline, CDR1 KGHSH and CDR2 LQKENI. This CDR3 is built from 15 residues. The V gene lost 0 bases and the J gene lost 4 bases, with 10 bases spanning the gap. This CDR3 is CASSPPMRAYNEQFF. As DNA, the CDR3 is TGTGCCAGCTCACCACCGATGAGGGCATACAATGAGCAGTTCTTC. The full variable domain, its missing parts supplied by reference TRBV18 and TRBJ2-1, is NAGVMQNPRHLVRRRGQEARLRCSPMKGHSHVYWYRQLPEEGLKFMVYLQKENIIDESGMPKERFSAEFPKEGPSILRIQQVVRGDSAAYFCASSPPMRAYNEQFFGPGTRLTVL.